The 25 T cell receptor beta chains below all came from one sample that was sequenced in a study of post-analysis software for immune sequencing data. Researchers reported that TCR beta cDNA libraries carried unique molecular identifiers. TCRdb used MiXCR to reprocess the PCR reads, holding one entry per CDR3 protein. This table has approximately 690,000 distinct CDR3 sequences, more than 50% appearing once. Study-wide results and caveats: Controls showed lower frequencies than patients for several TRBV segments, and TRBV5-6, TRBV5-1 and TRBV20-1 were among these.

These receptors' antigens are unknown. The sequencing input was blood. All receptors come from a girl between 2 and 10 years old with multiple sclerosis.

In this sample, this clonotype turned up a few times. The J gene is TRBJ1-2, the V gene TRBV29-1, with unresolved D. This CDR3 has 11 amino acids. CDR1 is SQVTM and CDR2 is ANQGSEA in the germline V gene. V was pared by 4 bases and J by 8 bases, with 11 bases between. CDR3 in DNA: TGCAGCGTTGGGGCCGGGGAAGGCTACACCTTC. Amino acids: CSVGAGEGYTF.

This clonotype has only a few counts. The CDR3: CASSQPTGGTSGKRTEQYF. The CDR3 nucleotides are TGCGCCAGCAGCCAGCCCACAGGGGGGACTAGCGGGAAACGGACCGAGCAGTACTTC. The chain uses TRBV4-1 and TRBJ2-7; 13 positions agree with TRBD2. The CDR3 runs to 19 residues. The J segment lost 6 bases and the V segment lost 3 bases, leaving 17 bases of the junction unmatched. Germline assignment: CDR1 MGHRA and CDR2 YSYEKL.

This clonotype was found once. The genes are TRBV29-1 and TRBJ2-1; D not resolved. The CDR3 consists of 13 residues. V was pared by 1 base and J by 8 bases, with 12 bases between. The germline gives CDR1 SQVTM, CDR2 ANQGSEA. In nucleotides, the CDR3 is TGCAGCGTTGAAGGACTTGCGGTGGATGAGCAGTTCTTC. This sequence encodes CSVEGLAVDEQFF.

V is TRBV11-2 and J is TRBJ1-2, with a weak D call TRBD1 (5 bases). The V gene's germline CDR1 is SGHAT and CDR2 FQNNGV. The CDR3 consists of 13 residues. Deletions cut 5 bases from V and 6 bases from J, with 13 bases between. The CDR3 sequence: CASSRGDVNGYTF. Written as DNA, the CDR3 is TGTGCCAGCAGCCGGGGGGACGTTAATGGCTACACCTTC.

The chain uses TRBV7-2 and TRBJ2-2, with D perhaps given as TRBD1 or TRBD2 (5 bases each). V lost 3 bases and J lost 6, with 14 bases in between. The CDR3 has 15 amino acids. In germline, CDR1 is SGHTA, CDR2 FQGNSA. CDR3 protein: CASSLYRGRPGELFF. CDR3 bases: TGTGCCAGCAGCTTGTACCGGGGCCGCCCCGGGGAGCTGTTTTTT. The whole variable domain, remainder taken from reference TRBV7-2 and TRBJ2-2, is GAGVSQSPSNKVTEKGKDVELRCDPISGHTALYWYRQSLGQGLEFLIYFQGNSAPDKSGLPSDRFSAERTGGSVSTLTIQRTQQEDSAVYLCASSLYRGRPGELFFGEGSRLTVL.

The chain employs TRBV18 and TRBJ2-1, with D perhaps matching TRBD1 (6 bases). V lost 6 bases and J lost 0, with 18 bases in between. The CDR3 is 17 residues long. Germline assignment: CDR1 KGHSH and CDR2 LQKENI. This CDR3 reads CASSIKTGPLSYNEQFF. CDR3 DNA: TGTGCCAGCTCCATCAAGACAGGTCCCCTCTCCTACAATGAGCAGTTCTTC.

The rearrangement uses TRBV7-2 and TRBJ2-5; D gene uncertain. This CDR3 is 14 amino acids long. V was pared by 2 bases and J by 5 bases, with 12 bases between. The germline V gene has CDR1 SGHTA and CDR2 FQGNSA. The CDR3 reads CASSLHPVRETQYF. The CDR3 nucleotides are TGTGCCAGCAGCTTACATCCGGTCCGGGAGACCCAGTACTTC.

The chain is built from TRBV29-1 and TRBJ2-7, with D possibly TRBD2 on 7 matching bases. CDR1 and CDR2 from the germline V gene are SQVTM and ANQGSEA. V lost 2 bases, J lost 2 bases, and 19 bases lay in between. This CDR3 is 16 amino acids long. CDR3 in DNA: TGCAGCGTTGAATGGAGGGGGGGGGCCTCCCCCTACGAGCAGTACTTC. This gives the protein CSVEWRGGASPYEQYF.

The genes are TRBV12-3 or TRBV12-4 and TRBJ1-1; no firm D call. This CDR3 spans 14 amino acids. Deletions cut 6 bases from V and 7 bases from J, with 18 bases between. The CDR3 loop reads CASSPTGLALEAFF. The CDR3 DNA is TGTGCCAGCAGCCCTACTGGGTTGGCACTTGAAGCTTTCTTT.

In DNA form, the CDR3 reads TGTGCCAGCAGCCCCGGGGCAGGAGGGTACAATGAGCAGTTCTTC. Protein product: CASSPGAGGYNEQFF. V is TRBV7-2 and J is TRBJ2-1, with D possibly TRBD2 on 6 matching bases. Trimming shortened V by 5 bases and J by 4 bases, and 15 bases separated the two germline ends. CDR1 SGHTA and CDR2 FQGNSA come from the germline V gene. The CDR3 totals 15 residues.

This clonotype has just a few counts. The chain couples TRBV12-3 or TRBV12-4 to TRBJ2-4; 12 nucleotides agree with TRBD1. This CDR3 comprises 15 residues. J gave up 8 bases and V 7 bases, and 9 bases lay outside the gene matches. DNA of the CDR3: TGTGCCAGCAAACGGGACAGGGGGCCGGAGGACATTCAGTACTTC. Its translation is CASKRDRGPEDIQYF.

The rearrangement uses TRBV20-1 and TRBJ2-1, with 7 bases lining up with TRBD2. The CDR3 has 15 residues. V trimming: 1 base; J trimming: 5 bases; junction bases outside the gene matches: 8. Germline values: CDR1 DFQATT, CDR2 SNEGSKA (reference sequence). The CDR3 protein is CSARAPAGGNNEQFF. CDR3 sequence (DNA): TGCAGTGCTAGAGCTCCGGCCGGGGGGAACAATGAGCAGTTCTTC.

A few counts support this clonotype. The V call is TRBV20-1, the J call TRBJ1-4, with TRBD1 matching over 8 bases. Germline values: CDR1 DFQATT, CDR2 SNEGSKA (reference sequence). The CDR3 is 16 residues long. With 0 bases clipped from V and 7 bases from J, the junction kept 10 bases outside the gene matches. For the CDR3, the DNA is TGCAGTGCTAGAGAAACCCGACAGGGGATCGGTGAAAAACTGTTTTTT. It codes for CSARETRQGIGEKLFF.

The V gene is TRBV2, the J gene TRBJ2-1; D gene ambiguous. V was clipped by 6 bases and J by 3 bases, with 15 bases between them. The germline V gene encodes CDR1 SNHLY and CDR2 FYNNEI. CDR3 length: 15 residues. Written as DNA, the CDR3 is TGTGCCAGCAGAGAGAGCCCTCGAAACTACAATGAGCAGTTCTTC. Its protein product is CASRESPRNYNEQFF.

This chain links TRBV7-3 with TRBJ2-1; 8 nucleotides agree with TRBD2. Germline V CDR1 and CDR2: SGHTA, FQGTGA. The CDR3 runs 17 residues. Losses at the gene ends were 2 bases for V and 8 bases for J; bases not matched to a gene: 14. CDR3 sequence: CASSLGRAGGDGDEQFF. DNA for the CDR3: TGTGCCAGCAGCTTAGGGCGGGCGGGAGGAGACGGCGATGAGCAGTTCTTC.

This chain joins TRBV10-2 and TRBJ2-3; 10 nucleotides line up with TRBD2. The CDR3 totals 15 residues. Germline values: CDR1 WSHSY, CDR2 SAAADI. The V and J ends lost 3 bases and 2 bases, in that order; junction bases with no gene match: 2. CDR3 DNA: TGCGCCAGCAGTGATAGCGGGGGGAACACAGATACGCAGTATTTT. Amino acid sequence: CASSDSGGNTDTQYF.

The chain couples TRBV28 to TRBJ1-1; TRBD1 matches at 7 bases. The CDR3 runs to 15 residues. Germline lookup yields CDR1 MDHEN and CDR2 SYDVKM. The junction had 2 bases not matched to a gene; V was cut back by 0 bases and J by 1 base. The chain's CDR3 is CASSLWGQKNTEAFF. The CDR3 nucleotides read TGTGCCAGCAGTTTATGGGGACAGAAGAACACTGAAGCTTTCTTT.

This clonotype turned up a few times. The chain recombines TRBV7-2 with TRBJ2-7; D remains unclear. Trimming left V 3 bases short and J 4 bases short, with 16 bases between. Germline V gene sequence: CDR1 SGHTA, CDR2 FQGNSA. The CDR3 has 15 amino acids. This CDR3 reads CASSLAQITAYEQYF. CDR3 DNA sequence: TGTGCCAGCAGCTTGGCCCAAATTACGGCTTACGAGCAGTACTTC.

The chain links TRBV12-3 or TRBV12-4 to TRBJ2-1; D is ambiguous. CDR3 size: 14 residues. Trimming stripped 4 bases from V and 2 bases from J, with 9 bases between. The chain's CDR3 is CASSSDKTYNEQFF. The CDR3 DNA sequence: TGTGCCAGCAGTTCTGATAAAACCTACAATGAGCAGTTCTTC.

This rearrangement joins TRBV3-1 to TRBJ1-2, with no clear D. Trimming pared 1 base from V and 5 bases from J, leaving 8 bases between. Per germline, CDR1 LGHDT and CDR2 YNNKEL (reference sequence). CDR3 size: 13 residues. CDR3 loop: CASSQVEGYGYTF. The CDR3 coding sequence is TGTGCCAGCAGCCAAGTCGAAGGATATGGCTACACCTTC.

This clonotype was found once. The chain is built from TRBV6-2 or TRBV6-3 and TRBJ1-5; weak D call: TRBD1 (5 bases). The CDR3 length is 15 residues. CDR1 MNHEY and CDR2 SVGEGT come from the germline V gene. Trimming shortened V by 3 bases and J by 0 bases, and 9 bases separated the two germline ends. The CDR3, as DNA: TGTGCCAGCAGTTATCCAGGGAATAGCAATCAGCCCCAGCATTTT. Its protein is CASSYPGNSNQPQHF.

This clonotype appeared a few times. The chain uses TRBV29-1 and TRBJ2-4, with D perhaps matching TRBD2 (6 bases). V was cut by 4 bases and J by 0 bases, with 13 bases left in between. The CDR3 contains 15 residues. Germline-derived CDR1 and CDR2 are SQVTM and ANQGSEA. This CDR3 reads CSVGLAGLAKNIQYF. The CDR3 DNA follows: TGCAGCGTTGGGTTGGCGGGGTTAGCCAAAAACATTCAGTACTTC.

This rearrangement joins TRBV6-5 to TRBJ2-3; the D call may be TRBD1 or TRBD2 (5 bases each). V gave up 7 bases and J gave up 5 bases, with 19 bases separating them. The V gene's germline CDR1 is MNHEY and CDR2 SVGAGI. CDR3 size: 15 residues. This chain's CDR3 is CASNFGGAGEDTQYF. CDR3 in DNA: TGTGCCAGCAACTTTGGTGGGGCCGGGGAAGATACGCAGTATTTT.

The chain carries TRBV10-3 and TRBJ2-1; D may correspond to TRBD1 or TRBD2 (6 bases each). CDR3 size: 16 residues. V lost 10 bases to trimming and J lost 0 bases, with 19 bases between them. Germline-derived CDR1 and CDR2 are ENHRY and SYGVKD. The CDR3 bases are TGTGCCACCGGACAGTTCATCGGGGGCTCCTACAATGAGCAGTTCTTC. Protein product: CATGQFIGGSYNEQFF.

This chain links TRBV7-9 with TRBJ1-2; D remains ambiguous. The CDR3 is made up of 16 amino acids. In germline, CDR1 is SEHNR, CDR2 FQNEAQ (reference sequence). The ends were cut back, 5 bases at V and 0 bases at J, with 16 bases in the middle. For the CDR3, the DNA is TGTGCCAGCAGCGCCCGTCCGGGCTCCCCTAACTATGGCTACACCTTC. This codes for CASSARPGSPNYGYTF.